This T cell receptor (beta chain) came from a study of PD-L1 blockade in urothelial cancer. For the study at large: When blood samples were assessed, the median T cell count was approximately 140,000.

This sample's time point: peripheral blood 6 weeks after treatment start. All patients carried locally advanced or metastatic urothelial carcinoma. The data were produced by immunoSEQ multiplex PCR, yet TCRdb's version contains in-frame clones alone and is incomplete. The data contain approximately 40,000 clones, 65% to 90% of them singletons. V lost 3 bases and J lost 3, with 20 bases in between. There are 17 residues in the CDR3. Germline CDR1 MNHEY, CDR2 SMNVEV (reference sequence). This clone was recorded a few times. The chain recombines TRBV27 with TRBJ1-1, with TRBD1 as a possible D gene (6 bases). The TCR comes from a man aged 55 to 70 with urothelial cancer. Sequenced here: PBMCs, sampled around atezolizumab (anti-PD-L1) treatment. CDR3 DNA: TGTGCCAGCAGTTTCCAACAATCCAGGGGAAGGGACACTGAAGCTTTCTTT. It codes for CASSFQQSRGRDTEAFF.